Shown below are 24 T cell receptor beta chains from a single sample sequenced in a study of cytomegalovirus exposure and HLA in healthy donors. The PCR contained 60 Vbeta and 13 Jbeta primers. TCRdb's table, derived via immunoSEQ multiplex PCR, lists solely in-frame clones and lacks some. The sample lists more than 150,000 clones, over 80% occurring once. Sequences were obtained from PBMCs. Receptor source: a man aged 50-59 years in good health and CMV-seronegative.

The V and J genes are TRBV29-1 and TRBJ2-7; a weak D match, TRBD1 (5 bases). CDR1 and CDR2 (germline): SQVTM, ANQGSEA. The CDR3 extends over 12 amino acids. CDR3: CSIKKGFYEQYF. CDR3 nucleotides: TGCAGTATTAAGAAGGGGTTCTACGAGCAGTACTTC.

This chain links TRBV7-3 with TRBJ2-3, with 10 bases that match TRBD2. This CDR3 is built from 16 residues. In germline, CDR1 is SGHTA, CDR2 FQGTGA. Trimming took 4 bases from V and 5 from J; bases not matched to a gene: 9. CDR3 amino acids: CASSWGASGSKDTQYF. The CDR3 DNA reads as TGTGCCAGCAGCTGGGGGGCTAGCGGGAGTAAAGATACGCAGTATTTT. The complete variable domain, with remaining parts taken from reference TRBV7-3 and TRBJ2-3, reads GAGVSQTPSNKVTEKGKYVELRCDPISGHTALYWYRQSLGQGPEFLIYFQGTGAADDSGLPNDRFFAVRPEGSVSTLKIQRTERGDSAVYLCASSWGASGSKDTQYFGPGTRLTVL.

This clone was seen once. The CDR3 sequence: CASSRQGIGGSPLHF. The DNA for the CDR3 is TGTGCCAGCAGCCGGCAGGGGATAGGAGGTTCACCCCTCCACTTT. This chain joins TRBV7-8 and TRBJ1-6, with a tentative D call TRBD1 (6 bases). Looked up from germline, CDR1 is SGHVS and CDR2 is FQNEAQ. This CDR3 spans 15 amino acids. With 5 bases removed from V and 9 bases from J, the gap between germline ends came to 17 bases.

This chain joins TRBV7-9 and TRBJ2-3, with TRBD2 matching over 10 bases. The trim removed 7 bases at V and 4 bases at J, leaving 11 bases unmatched. This CDR3 region has 16 residues. CDR1 is SEHNR and CDR2 is FQNEAQ in the germline V gene (reference sequence). In DNA, the CDR3 is TGTGCCAGCAAACCCGAGCTAGCGGGAGCGGCAGATACGCAGTATTTT. Residues: CASKPELAGAADTQYF. Supplemented by reference TRBV7-9 and TRBJ2-3, the full variable domain reads DTGVSQNPRHKITKRGQNVTFRCDPISEHNRLYWYRQTLGQGPEFLTYFQNEAQLEKSRLLSDRFSAERPKGSFSTLEIQRTEQGDSAMYLCASKPELAGAADTQYFGPGTRLTVL.

V usage is TRBV27 and J usage is TRBJ2-6; no firm D call. This CDR3 has 15 residues. V shed 4 bases and J shed 0 bases, with 7 bases lying between them. Per germline, CDR1 MNHEY and CDR2 SMNVEV (reference sequence). The CDR3 sequence: CASSWLRSGANVLTF. The CDR3 bases are TGTGCCAGCAGTTGGCTCCGCTCTGGGGCCAACGTCCTGACTTTC. Looking up the rest from reference TRBV27 and TRBJ2-6 gives the full variable domain: EAQVTQNPRYLITVTGKKLTVTCSQNMNHEYMSWYRQDPGLGLRQIYYSMNVEVTDKGDVPEGYKVSRKEKRNFPLILESPSPNQTSLYFCASSWLRSGANVLTFGAGSRLTVL.

This clone appeared a single time. The chain joins TRBV2 to TRBJ2-7; 11 positions agree with TRBD2. V shed 2 bases, J shed 2 bases, and the junction held 2 bases outside the gene matches. This CDR3 has 15 amino acids. CDR1 is SNHLY and CDR2 is FYNNEI in the germline V gene. The CDR3 loop is CASSETSGGTYEQYF. DNA of the CDR3: TGTGCCAGCAGTGAAACTAGCGGGGGTACCTACGAGCAGTACTTC.

V gene TRBV10-2 combines with J gene TRBJ1-1, with 11 bases fitting TRBD1. This CDR3 has 14 residues. CDR1 is WSHSY, CDR2 SAAADI, per germline. V gave up 10 bases and J gave up 3 bases; unmatched junction bases: 7. For the CDR3, the DNA is TGCGCCATAGGGACAGGGGGTCTTGACACTGAAGCTTTCTTT. This gives the protein CAIGTGGLDTEAFF.

The V and J genes are TRBV27 and TRBJ2-2; 7 bases line up with TRBD2. Trimming removed 2 bases from V and 3 bases from J; junction bases left unmatched: 9. CDR3 size: 17 residues. CDR1 MNHEY and CDR2 SMNVEV come from the germline V gene (reference sequence). The CDR3 DNA sequence: TGTGCCAGCAGTTTAGACGTAGCGGGTGGACACACCGGGGAGCTGTTTTTT. Translated: CASSLDVAGGHTGELFF.

This clone was detected a few times. V gene TRBV11-2 combines with J gene TRBJ1-2; D is unresolved. This CDR3 is built from 15 residues. Germline V gene data show CDR1 as SGHAT and CDR2 as FQNNGV. Trimming removed 1 base from V and 1 base from J, with 10 bases in between. CDR3 in DNA: TGTGCCAGCAGCTTAGTAACGCGGATTAACTATGGCTACACCTTC. Translated: CASSLVTRINYGYTF.

This clone was seen a handful of times. This chain joins TRBV4-2 and TRBJ1-1, with D possibly matching TRBD1 (6 bases). This CDR3 comprises 17 residues. CDR1 and CDR2 (germline): LGHNA, YNFKEQ. V was shortened by 0 bases and J by 1 base, with 15 bases between the two germline ends. CDR3 nucleotides: TGTGCCAGCAGCCAAGATCCATCAGGGGCAAGGAACACTGAAGCTTTCTTT. Protein sequence: CASSQDPSGARNTEAFF.

The genes are TRBV27 and TRBJ2-7, with 12 bases lining up with TRBD2. CDR1 is MNHEY, CDR2 SMNVEV, per germline (reference sequence). The CDR3 length is 19 residues. V shed 0 bases and J 2 bases; nucleotides not matched to a gene: 11. The CDR3 bases are TGTGCCAGCAGTTTATCCCCGGGACTAGCGGGCCGTGGACCCTACGAGCAGTACTTC. The encoded protein is CASSLSPGLAGRGPYEQYF.

This rearrangement joins TRBV6-5 to TRBJ1-2, with a weak D call TRBD1 (5 bases). V was clipped by 9 bases and J by 0 bases, with 8 bases between them. The germline V gene has CDR1 MNHEY and CDR2 SVGAGI. The CDR3 has 12 residues. The CDR3 nucleotides are TGTGCCAGTCAAGGGGCTAACTATGGCTACACCTTC. This codes for CASQGANYGYTF.

CDR3 region: CATSRTGIYGYTF. CDR3 DNA: TGTGCCACCTCCCGGACAGGGATCTATGGCTACACCTTC. V and J are TRBV28 and TRBJ1-2; 8 bases agree with TRBD1. Germline assignment: CDR1 MDHEN and CDR2 SYDVKM. J lost 4 bases, V lost 10 bases, and 8 bases had no gene match. The CDR3 is made up of 13 amino acids.

The chain couples TRBV5-4 to TRBJ1-2; TRBD1 agrees at 9 bases. This CDR3 has 15 amino acids. Losses at the gene ends were 5 bases for V and 2 bases for J; bases not matched to a gene: 7. Germline V gene sequence: CDR1 SGHNT, CDR2 YYREEE (reference sequence). CDR3 sequence: CASSRSGQGNYGYTF. As DNA, the CDR3 is TGTGCCAGCAGTCGTTCCGGACAGGGGAACTATGGCTACACCTTC.

V is TRBV15 and J is TRBJ2-3; TRBD1 agrees at 12 bases. Germline V gene data show CDR1 as LNHNV and CDR2 as YYDKDF (reference sequence). Germline trimming cut 7 bases from V and 6 bases from J; bases unmatched to any gene: 8. CDR3 length: 15 amino acids. The CDR3 here is CATKSGQGASDTQYF. The CDR3 DNA reads TGTGCCACCAAGTCGGGACAGGGGGCATCTGATACGCAGTATTTT.

V and J are TRBV14 and TRBJ2-3; the D is unclear. Germline CDR1 and CDR2: SGHDN and FVKESK. This CDR3 is built from 14 residues. V was clipped by 5 bases and J by 2 bases, with 11 bases between them. This CDR3 reads CASSLDSVTDTQYF. The DNA of the CDR3 is TGTGCCAGCAGCTTAGATAGTGTCACAGATACGCAGTATTTT.

This rearrangement joins TRBV12-5 to TRBJ2-2, with D perhaps TRBD1 (5 bases). Germline assignment: CDR1 LGHNT and CDR2 FRNRAP. The CDR3 is made up of 13 amino acids. V gave up 6 bases and J gave up 5 bases, with 10 bases separating them. The CDR3 DNA reads as TGTGCTAGTGGGGGGCCAGGGACCGGGGAGCTGTTTTTT. It encodes CASGGPGTGELFF.

V usage is TRBV5-6 and J usage is TRBJ1-2, with a weak D call TRBD1 (5 bases). CDR1 is SGHDT and CDR2 is YYEEEE in the germline V gene. This CDR3 is built from 12 residues. V gave up 7 bases and J gave up 2 bases, with 9 bases separating them. CDR3 residues: CASGALNYGYTF. Written as DNA, the CDR3 is TGTGCCAGCGGGGCGCTCAACTATGGCTACACCTTC. Filled out from reference TRBV5-6 and TRBJ1-2, the complete variable domain reads DAGVTQSPTHLIKTRGQQVTLRCSPKSGHDTVSWYQQALGQGPQFIFQYYEEEERQRGNFPDRFSGHQFPNYSSELNVNALLLGDSALYLCASGALNYGYTFGSGTRLTVV.

The chain carries TRBV7-2 and TRBJ2-2; possible D gene TRBD1, 5 bases. The CDR3 loop spans 15 amino acids. The V and J ends lost 7 bases and 3 bases respectively, with 15 bases between them. In germline, CDR1 is SGHTA, CDR2 FQGNSA. CDR3 protein: CASNSNRRYTGELFF. In nucleotides, the CDR3 is TGTGCCAGCAACTCAAACAGGCGATACACCGGGGAGCTGTTTTTT.

This chain links TRBV7-9 with TRBJ1-1, with TRBD1 as a possible D gene (5 bases). CDR1 is SEHNR and CDR2 is FQNEAQ in the germline V gene (reference sequence). Trimming took off 1 base at V and 7 bases at J, with 10 bases between the two ends. The CDR3 runs 13 residues. The CDR3 region is CASSLGQGHEAFF. The CDR3 DNA reads as TGTGCCAGCAGCTTAGGTCAGGGCCATGAAGCTTTCTTT.

The chain uses TRBV2 and TRBJ2-3; weak D call: TRBD2 (6 bases). The CDR3 has 14 residues. The germline V and J ends were trimmed by 3 bases and 2 bases, with 9 bases remaining between them. In germline, CDR1 is SNHLY, CDR2 FYNNEI. The CDR3 protein is CASSDQRATDTQYF. The CDR3 DNA reads TGTGCCAGCAGTGACCAGCGGGCCACAGATACGCAGTATTTT.

The chain combines TRBV19 with TRBJ2-7; 7 bases line up with TRBD2. The trim removed 4 bases at V and 3 bases at J, leaving 6 bases unmatched. The CDR3 loop spans 14 amino acids. Germline V CDR1 and CDR2: LNHDA, SQIVND (reference sequence). For the CDR3, the DNA is TGTGCCAGTAGTAGCCTTGGGGGGGGCTACGAGCAGTACTTC. Translation gives CASSSLGGGYEQYF.

This clone was counted once. V and J are TRBV15 and TRBJ1-2, with a possible D match to TRBD1 (6 bases). CDR3 length: 14 amino acids. CDR1 is LNHNV and CDR2 is YYDKDF in the germline V gene (reference sequence). The germline V and J ends were trimmed by 0 bases and 1 base, with 6 bases remaining between them. CDR3 residues: CATSRDRGNYGYTF. DNA for the CDR3: TGTGCCACCAGCAGAGACAGGGGTAACTATGGCTACACCTTC. Filled out from reference TRBV15 and TRBJ1-2, the complete variable domain reads DAMVIQNPRYQVTQFGKPVTLSCSQTLNHNVMYWYQQKSSQAPKLLFHYYDKDFNNEADTPDNFQSRRPNTSFCFLDIRSPGLGDTAMYLCATSRDRGNYGYTFGSGTRLTVV.

V is TRBV5-1 and J is TRBJ2-1; 10 bases align to TRBD2. This CDR3 spans 15 amino acids. With V trimmed by 6 bases and J by 5 bases, 8 bases remained unmatched. The germline CDR1 and CDR2 sequences are SGHRS and YFSETQ. CDR3 in DNA: TGCGCCAGCACGCTTCTTAGCGGGGGGAACAATGAGCAGTTCTTC. Its translation: CASTLLSGGNNEQFF.